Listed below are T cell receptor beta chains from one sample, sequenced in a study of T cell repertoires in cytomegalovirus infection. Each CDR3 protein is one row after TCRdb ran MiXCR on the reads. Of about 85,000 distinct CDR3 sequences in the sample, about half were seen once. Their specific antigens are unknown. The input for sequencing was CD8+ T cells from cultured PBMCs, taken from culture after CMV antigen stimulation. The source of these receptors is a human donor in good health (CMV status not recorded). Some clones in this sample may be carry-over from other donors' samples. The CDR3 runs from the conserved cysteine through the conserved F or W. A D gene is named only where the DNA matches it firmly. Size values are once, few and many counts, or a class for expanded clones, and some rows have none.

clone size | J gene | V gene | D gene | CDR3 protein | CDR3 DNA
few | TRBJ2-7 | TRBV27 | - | CASSFLARGQGSSGSPYEQYF | TGTGCCAGCAGTTTTCTCGCTCGGGGACAGGGTTCTAGCGGGAGTCCGTACGAGCAGTACTTC
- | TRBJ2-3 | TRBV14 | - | CASSRSATQYF | TGTGCCAGCAGCCGGAGTGCTACGCAGTATTTT
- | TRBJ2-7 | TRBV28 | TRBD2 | CASTPVDEREVVEQYF | TGTGCCAGCACCCCCGTGGATGAGCGGGAGGTTGTCGAGCAGTACTTC
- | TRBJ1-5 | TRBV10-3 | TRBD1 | CAISEGTGGNQPQHF | TGTGCCATCAGTGAGGGAACAGGGGGCAATCAGCCCCAGCATTTT
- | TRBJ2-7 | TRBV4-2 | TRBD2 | CASSQVLFGLAGAYEQYF | TGTGCCAGCAGCCAAGTCCTTTTCGGACTAGCGGGAGCCTACGAGCAGTACTTC
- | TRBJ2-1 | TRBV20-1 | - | CSARDLSGPSSYNEQFF | TGCAGTGCTAGAGATCTTTCAGGCCCTAGCTCCTACAATGAGCAGTTCTTC
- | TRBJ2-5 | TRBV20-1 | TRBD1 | CSASQTGVLQETQYF | TGCAGTGCTAGTCAGACAGGGGTCCTACAAGAGACCCAGTACTTC
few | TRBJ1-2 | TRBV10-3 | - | CAITTLEGLGLLDSGYTF | TGTGCCATCACCACCTTAGAGGGATTAGGGTTATTAGACAGTGGCTACACCTTC
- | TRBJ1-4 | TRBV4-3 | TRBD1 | CASSQGTGNEKLFF | TGCGCCAGCAGCCAAGGGACAGGGAATGAAAAACTGTTTTTT
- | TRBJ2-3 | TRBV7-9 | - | CASRPGGRGKDTQYF | TGTGCCAGCAGACCGGGCGGCAGGGGAAAAGATACGCAGTATTTT
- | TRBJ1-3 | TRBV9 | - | CASSVDTPRNTIYF | TGTGCCAGCAGCGTAGACACGCCTCGAAACACCATATATTTT
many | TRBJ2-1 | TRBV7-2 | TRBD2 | CASSRSVRLAGGHEQFF | TGTGCCAGCAGCCGGAGTGTACGACTAGCGGGAGGGCATGAGCAGTTCTTC
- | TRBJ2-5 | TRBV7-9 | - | CASSLREQETQYF | TGTGCCAGCAGCTTAAGGGAACAAGAGACCCAGTACTTC
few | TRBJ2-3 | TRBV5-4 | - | CASSFVGKSTDTQYF | TGTGCCAGCAGCTTTGTGGGTAAAAGCACAGATACGCAGTATTTT
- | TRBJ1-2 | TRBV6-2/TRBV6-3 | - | CASSLVYGYTF | TGTGCCAGCAGTCTAGTCTATGGCTACACCTTC
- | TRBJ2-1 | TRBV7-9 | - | CAHEGGDYNEQFF | TGTGCCCACGAGGGGGGGGATTACAATGAGCAGTTCTTC
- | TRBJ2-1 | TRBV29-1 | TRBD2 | CSVEDWASGRSELGGQFF | TGCAGCGTTGAAGATTGGGCTAGCGGGCGATCCGAATTGGGGGGGCAGTTCTTC
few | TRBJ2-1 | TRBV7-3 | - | CASSLLGRDEQFF | TGTGCCAGCAGCTTACTAGGGCGCGATGAGCAGTTCTTC
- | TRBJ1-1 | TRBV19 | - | CASSIRRGKGVYTEAFF | TGTGCCAGTAGTATCAGGAGGGGGAAAGGTGTGTACACTGAAGCTTTCTTT
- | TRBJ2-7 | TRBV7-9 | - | CASSPRQGYTYEQYF | TGTGCCAGCAGCCCCCGGCAGGGATACACCTACGAGCAGTACTTC
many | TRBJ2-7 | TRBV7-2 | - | CASSLVRRGKAYEQYF | TGTGCCAGCAGCTTAGTTCGTCGGGGAAAGGCCTACGAGCAGTACTTC
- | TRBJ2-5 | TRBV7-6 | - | CASSLARGSQETQYF | TGTGCCAGCAGCTTAGCGCGGGGTTCCCAAGAGACCCAGTACTTC
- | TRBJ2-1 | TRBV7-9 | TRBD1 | CASRPNRGNEQFF | TGTGCCAGCAGGCCCAACAGGGGGAATGAGCAGTTCTTC
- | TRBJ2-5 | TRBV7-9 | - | CASSYARGRQETQYF | TGTGCCAGCAGCTATGCTCGGGGGCGTCAAGAGACCCAGTACTTC
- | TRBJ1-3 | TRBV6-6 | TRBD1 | CASSYGDTGASGNTIYF | TGTGCCAGCAGTTACGGGGACACAGGGGCCTCTGGAAACACCATATATTTT
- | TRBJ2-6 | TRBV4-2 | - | CASRVDGANVLTF | TGTGCCAGCCGAGTGGACGGGGCCAACGTCCTGACTTTC
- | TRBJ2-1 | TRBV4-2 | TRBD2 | CASSQEGLAGESHEQFF | TGTGCCAGCAGCCAAGAAGGATTAGCGGGAGAGTCCCATGAGCAGTTCTTC
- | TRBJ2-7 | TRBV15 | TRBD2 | CATSSDEGTSYYEQYF | TGTGCCACCAGCAGCGATGAAGGGACTAGCTATTACGAGCAGTACTTC
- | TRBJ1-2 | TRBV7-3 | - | CASSLDGMSAYGYTF | TGTGCCAGCAGCTTGGACGGGATGTCTGCGTATGGCTACACCTTC
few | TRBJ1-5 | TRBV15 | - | CATTPDSNQPQHF | TGTGCCACCACCCCAGATAGCAATCAGCCCCAGCATTTT